This passage covers 3 T cell receptor beta chains from one sample sequenced in a study of blood T cell repertoires in COVID-19. Using immunoSEQ multiplex PCR, the repertoire was profiled, and TCRdb retains in-frame clones only, with some absent. Here the sample spans some 150,000 clones, under 90% being singletons. The sequencing input was peripheral blood. These receptors all stem from an older woman with active or convalescent COVID-19.

V gene TRBV7-2 combines with J gene TRBJ2-2; 10 bases are shared with TRBD2. V lost 3 bases, J lost 8 bases, and 6 bases stayed unmatched. CDR3 length: 15 amino acids. CDR1 SGHTA and CDR2 FQGNSA come from the germline V gene. CDR3 loop: CASSLASGGSGELFF. The CDR3 nucleotides are TGTGCCAGCAGCTTGGCTAGCGGGGGAAGTGGGGAGCTGTTTTTT. The full variable domain, completed using reference TRBV7-2 and TRBJ2-2, is GAGVSQSPSNKVTEKGKDVELRCDPISGHTALYWYRQSLGQGLEFLIYFQGNSAPDKSGLPSDRFSAERTGGSVSTLTIQRTQQEDSAVYLCASSLASGGSGELFFGEGSRLTVL.

With respect to this clone: Other nucleotide sequences in the sample specify the same CDR3. V gene TRBV4-1 combines with J gene TRBJ1-6, with 7 bases fitting TRBD1. V dropped 1 base and J dropped 9; count of bases not matched to a gene: 3. Looked up from germline, CDR1 is MGHRA and CDR2 is YSYEKL. The CDR3 length is 14 residues. The CDR3 here is CASSQAGGGSPLHF. CDR3 DNA: TGCGCCAGCAGCCAAGCAGGGGGTGGTTCACCCCTCCACTTT.

The gene calls are TRBV6-2 or TRBV6-3 and TRBJ2-1, with D possibly matching TRBD1 (6 bases). V was pared by 2 bases and J by 3 bases, with 11 bases between. Per the germline V gene, CDR1 is MNHEY and CDR2 is SVGEGT. The CDR3 totals 15 residues. In DNA, the CDR3 is TGTGCCAGCAGTTACCGGGACACTTACTACAATGAGCAGTTCTTC. It codes for CASSYRDTYYNEQFF.